These 9 T cell receptor beta chains share one sample of origin, sequenced in a study of blood T cell repertoires in COVID-19 (dated by TCRdb to 2018 to 2020). Library method: the immunoSEQ multiplex PCR assay. TCRdb took this table from immuneACCESS and kept in-frame rearrangements with V and J called. Such tables lack part of the clones; where checked against another copy, unresolved V genes explain under half of the gap, and the rest is unexplained. This sample has roughly 4,700 clones in its table, and under 85% of those were observed once. The ten largest clonotypes hold about two fifths of the sample. Sequenced input: peripheral blood. Receptors were obtained from a human donor in a cohort sampled during active COVID-19.

The chain has TRBV7-6 and TRBJ1-6; TRBD1 matches at 8 bases. Germline assignment: CDR1 SGHVS and CDR2 FNYEAQ. Trimming cost V 5 bases and J 1 base; bases outside gene matches: 4. The CDR3 has 16 residues. CDR3 sequence: CASSQRDRSYNSPLHF. The CDR3 nucleotides read TGTGCCAGCAGCCAAAGGGACAGGTCCTATAATTCACCCCTCCACTTT.

This clone was seen once. The gene calls are TRBV10-3 and TRBJ2-5; D unresolved. This CDR3 has 14 amino acids. Germline V gene data show CDR1 as ENHRY and CDR2 as SYGVKD. V was clipped by 0 bases and J by 5 bases, with 10 bases between them. CDR3: CAISESMLAETQYF. The CDR3 DNA follows: TGTGCCATCAGTGAGTCAATGCTTGCGGAGACCCAGTACTTC.

This clone was seen only once. The rearrangement uses TRBV7-2 and TRBJ1-1; unclear D gene. The CDR3 totals 15 residues. Germline assignment: CDR1 SGHTA and CDR2 FQGNSA. V lost 1 base to trimming and J lost 1 base, with 10 bases between them. This chain's CDR3 is CASSLVGRKNTEAFF. Written as DNA, the CDR3 is TGTGCCAGCAGCTTAGTTGGCAGAAAGAACACTGAAGCTTTCTTT.

V and J are TRBV7-8 and TRBJ1-3; perhaps TRBD1 as D (6 bases). V shed 4 bases and J shed 0 bases, with 16 bases lying between them. In germline, CDR1 is SGHVS, CDR2 FQNEAQ. The CDR3 is 17 amino acids. The CDR3 region is CASSSTGLQSSGNTIYF. In nucleotides, the CDR3 is TGTGCCAGCAGCTCAACAGGGTTACAGAGCTCTGGAAACACCATATATTTT.

The chain links TRBV7-5 to TRBJ1-2; TRBD1, as called in the table, went unchecked against the DNA. TRBV7-5 is flagged as a pseudogene. CDR3 length equals 16 residues. The CDR3 bases are TGTGCCAGAAGCTCCCTTTCCCGGCCAGGGGGGTATGGCTACACCTTC. As protein: CARSSLSRPGGYGYTF.

V gene TRBV9 combines with J gene TRBJ1-6; D is uncertain. The CDR3 is 19 residues long. The germline V gene encodes CDR1 SGDLS and CDR2 YYNGEE. V was cut by 4 bases and J by 12 bases, with 32 bases left in between. For the CDR3, the DNA is TGTGCCAGCAGCTTAGCAGCTGTCGGGGTGGGAATGGGAGGTCAACCCCTCCACTTT. Its protein product is CASSLAAVGVGMGGQPLHF.

The chain carries TRBV6-6 and TRBJ1-3; TRBD1 agrees at 11 bases. Germline V CDR1 and CDR2: MNHNY, SVGAGI (reference sequence). Unmatched junction bases numbered 4, after V lost 10 bases and J lost 2 bases. This CDR3 is 14 amino acids long. The CDR3 DNA reads as TGTGCCATAGGGACAGGGGGAACTGGAAACACCATATATTTT. It yields the protein CAIGTGGTGNTIYF.

This sequence joins TRBV12-3 or TRBV12-4 and TRBJ1-5; D remains ambiguous. The CDR3 is 12 residues long. V was trimmed by 5 bases and J by 3 bases, leaving 5 bases between them. In nucleotides, the CDR3 is TGTGCCAGCAGTCCCCACAATCAGCCCCAGCATTTT. Translating it yields CASSPHNQPQHF.

This chain connects TRBV4-3 to TRBJ2-7; tentatively, D is TRBD1 (5 bases). Trimming stripped 1 base from V and 5 bases from J, with 9 bases between. The germline CDR1 and CDR2 sequences are LGHNA and YSLEER. The CDR3 is made up of 13 amino acids. The DNA for the CDR3 is TGCGCCAGCAGCCAAGTTCGACAGAACGAGCAGTACTTC. It is translated as CASSQVRQNEQYF.